At least ten counts were recorded for the clone carrying this TCR beta chain. What it binds is unknown. This specimen includes other DNA sequences encoding the same CDR3. These data belong to a study of Ad26.COV2.S vaccination and SARS-CoV-2 variants. General study points: Marked by substantial breadth, spike-specific CD8+ and CD4+ T cell responses were reportedly seen after vaccination.

The repertoire was sequenced with immunoSEQ multiplex PCR; TCRdb's copy has only in-frame clones and lacks some. Here the sample spans about 680,000 clones, roughly 90% being singletons. Treatment here: around 19 received Ad26.COV2.S at low or high dose, single or two shots; five or six received placebo; per-sample allocation not given. Collection of samples fell on day 63 after the first vaccine or placebo injection. V shed 1 base and J shed 3 bases, with 4 bases lying between them. CDR1 is SGHVS, CDR2 FQNEAQ, per germline. The CDR3 length is 12 residues. The chain is built from TRBV7-8 and TRBJ2-7, with D unclear. The material was peripheral blood, obtained in a trial of Ad26.COV2.S vaccine versus placebo. The sequence was collected from a person between 18 and 65 years old who received the Ad26.COV2.S COVID-19 vaccine or a placebo. The CDR3 nucleotides are TGTGCCAGCAGCTTAGGACGCTACGAGCAGTACTTC. This translates into CASSLGRYEQYF.